Sequencing of this T cell receptor (beta chain) was carried out in a study of cytomegalovirus exposure and HLA in healthy donors. Study-wide points: Analyzed later, most CMV-associated TCR beta chains appeared HLA-restricted. Rare TCR sequences predominated, though certain public TCRs were found in many donors. Sequencing had likely introduced a cluster of highly shared sequence variants as an artifact.

The J segment lost 7 bases and the V segment lost 5 bases, leaving 14 bases of the junction unmatched. The CDR3 is made up of 16 amino acids. Germline CDR1 is MNHEY and CDR2 is SMNVEV (reference sequence). Both 60 Vbeta primers and 13 Jbeta primers went into the PCR. In the source study's methods: There were about 86 million unique TCR beta chains by a later count, and approximately 10 million of them were shared. The protocol was immunoSEQ multiplex PCR, while the TCRdb copy is restricted to in-frame clones and leaves out a portion. The DNA gave D and trimming, while V, J and clone size come from that table. This sample has under 150,000 clones, with over 75% found just once. On this clone: The antigen remains unidentified.

This TCR was recovered from a man aged 30 to 45 in good health and CMV-seronegative. The genes are TRBV27 and TRBJ1-2, with 9 nucleotides matching TRBD1. The specimen was PBMCs. CDR3 sequence reads: CASSIMRTGQGSGYTF. CDR3 coding DNA: TGTGCCAGCAGTATAATGCGGACGGGACAGGGAAGTGGCTACACCTTC.